This T cell receptor (beta chain) was obtained from a study of CD8 T cells in ankylosing spondylitis. TCRdb redid the calling of the 5' RACE reads with MiXCR, one entry per CDR3 protein. This table has some 150,000 distinct CDR3 sequences, under 55% appearing once. V lost 0 bases, J lost 4 bases, and 13 bases lay in between. This CDR3 comprises 15 residues. Looked up from germline, CDR1 is SGHRS and CDR2 is YFSETQ. The sequencing input was synovial fluid, either unsorted or a sorted T cell fraction (not recorded which). The TCR was taken from a male donor with ankylosing spondylitis. The V call is TRBV5-1, the J call TRBJ1-2; the D gene is possibly TRBD1 (5 bases). CDR3 residues: CASSLEEPGTYGYTF. CDR3 DNA sequence: TGCGCCAGCAGCTTGGAAGAACCAGGGACCTATGGCTACACCTTC.